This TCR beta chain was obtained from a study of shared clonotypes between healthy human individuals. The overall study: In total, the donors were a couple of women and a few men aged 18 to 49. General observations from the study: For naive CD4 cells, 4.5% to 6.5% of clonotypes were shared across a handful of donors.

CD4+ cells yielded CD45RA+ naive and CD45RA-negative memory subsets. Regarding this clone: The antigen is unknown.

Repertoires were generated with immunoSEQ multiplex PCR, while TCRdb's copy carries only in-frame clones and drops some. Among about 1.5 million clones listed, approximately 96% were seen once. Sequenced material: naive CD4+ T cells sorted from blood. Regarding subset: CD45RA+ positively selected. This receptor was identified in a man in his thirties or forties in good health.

This chain's CDR3 is CASSPKGQGFMNTEAFF. As DNA, the CDR3 is TGTGCCAGCTCACCAAAGGGACAGGGGTTCATGAACACTGAAGCTTTCTTT. The rearrangement uses TRBV18 and TRBJ1-1; TRBD1 agrees at 10 bases. Per germline, CDR1 KGHSH and CDR2 LQKENI. This CDR3 has 17 amino acids. V shed 2 bases, J shed 0 bases, and the junction held 6 bases outside the gene matches. Full variable domain (rest looked up from reference TRBV18 and TRBJ1-1): NAGVMQNPRHLVRRRGQEARLRCSPMKGHSHVYWYRQLPEEGLKFMVYLQKENIIDESGMPKERFSAEFPKEGPSILRIQQVVRGDSAAYFCASSPKGQGFMNTEAFFGQGTRLTVV.